One and the same sample provided the 21 T cell receptor beta chains below, sequenced in a study of blood T cell dynamics during melanoma immunotherapy. Time point defined: pre-treatment baseline. Profiled with immunoSEQ multiplex PCR; TCRdb holds only in-frame clones, not every one. The repertoire holds approximately 3,300 clones, with 80% to 95% as singletons. Source: effector memory CD8+ T cells from blood, taken from a patient treated with checkpoint blockade. These receptors all stem from a human donor with melanoma.

The chain combines TRBV11-2 with TRBJ1-2; 9 bases line up with TRBD1. Per germline, CDR1 SGHAT and CDR2 FQNNGV. J was trimmed by 8 bases and V by 5 bases; bases with no gene match: 6. The CDR3 consists of 13 residues. CDR3 region: CASSRDREGGYTF. CDR3 in DNA: TGTGCCAGCAGCCGGGACAGGGAGGGGGGCTACACCTTC. The entire variable domain, with the rest obtained from reference TRBV11-2 and TRBJ1-2, is as follows: EAGVAQSPRYKIIEKRQSVAFWCNPISGHATLYWYQQILGQGPKLLIQFQNNGVVDDSQLPKDRFSAERLKGVDSTLKIQPAKLEDSAVYLCASSRDREGGYTFGSGTRLTVV.

The chain links TRBV7-9 to TRBJ2-1; D call uncertain. CDR3 length equals 11 residues. The V end lost 3 bases, the J end lost 13 bases, and 10 bases lay between the germline ends. From germline, CDR1 is SEHNR and CDR2 FQNEAQ (reference sequence). CDR3: CASSFDPGQFF. In nucleotides, the CDR3 is TGTGCCAGCAGCTTCGACCCCGGCCAGTTCTTC.

The CDR3 here is CASKVSGKYNEQFF. CDR3 nucleotides: TGTGCCAGCAAGGTGAGCGGGAAATACAATGAGCAGTTCTTC. The rearrangement joins TRBV27 to TRBJ2-1, with TRBD2 identical over 7 bases. In germline, CDR1 is MNHEY, CDR2 SMNVEV (reference sequence). Trimming cost V 7 bases and J 4 bases; bases outside gene matches: 7. This CDR3 contains 14 residues.

The CDR3 coding sequence is TGTGCCAGTAGTATTTTTGGGGTGAGACAAGAGAACGAAGCTTTCTTT. Translating gives CASSIFGVRQENEAFF. The chain has TRBV19 and TRBJ1-1; no definite D call. The germline gives CDR1 LNHDA, CDR2 SQIVND (reference sequence). This CDR3 region has 16 residues. Trimming took 3 bases from V and 8 from J, leaving 22 bases between them.

The V call is TRBV29-1, the J call TRBJ2-5; D ambiguous. V gave up 3 bases and J gave up 1 base, with 3 bases separating them. This CDR3 is built from 11 residues. Germline V CDR1 and CDR2: SQVTM, ANQGSEA. The CDR3 loop is CSVESQETQYF. The CDR3 bases are TGCAGCGTTGAGAGCCAAGAGACCCAGTACTTC.

This chain links TRBV13 with TRBJ2-2; tentative D call: TRBD2 (7 bases). Germline V gives CDR1 PRHDT, CDR2 FYEKMQ (reference sequence). The CDR3 is 13 amino acids. V gave up 3 bases and J gave up 9 bases, with 11 bases separating them. CDR3 region: CASSLRGGWELFF. The CDR3, as DNA: TGTGCCAGCAGCTTGCGCGGGGGCTGGGAGCTGTTTTTT.

This clone showed up just a few times. This CDR3 is CASSLQGLNYGYTF. CDR3 bases: TGTGCCAGCAGCCTACAAGGCCTTAACTATGGCTACACCTTC. The genes are TRBV27 and TRBJ1-2, with D unclear. There are 14 residues in the CDR3. Germline V gives CDR1 MNHEY, CDR2 SMNVEV (reference sequence). V was shortened by 6 bases and J by 1 base, with 12 bases between the two germline ends.

The rearrangement links TRBV5-6 to TRBJ2-6; the D gene could be TRBD1 or TRBD2 (5 bases each). The V end was cut by 5 bases, the J end by 1 base, with 22 bases between. Germline assignment: CDR1 SGHDT and CDR2 YYEEEE. The CDR3 spans 19 residues. The CDR3 DNA reads TGTGCCAGCAGTTTGTCCCCGGGGACGGACACGTCTGGGGCCAACGTCCTGACTTTC. Translation: CASSLSPGTDTSGANVLTF.

The CDR3 DNA sequence: TGTGCCAGCAGACCTTTCAAGGTGGGAAATGAAAAACTGTTTTTT. This sequence encodes CASRPFKVGNEKLFF. The rearrangement joins TRBV28 to TRBJ1-4; no firm D call. Trimming cost V 6 bases and J 5 bases, with 16 bases left between them. CDR1 and CDR2 from the germline V gene are MDHEN and SYDVKM. The CDR3 has 15 residues.

The chain links TRBV30 to TRBJ1-2; no reliable D call. V was clipped by 3 bases and J by 0 bases, with 14 bases between them. Per germline, CDR1 GTSNPN and CDR2 SVGIG (reference sequence). The CDR3 has 15 amino acids. The CDR3 DNA reads as TGTGCCTGGAGGGACCCTGGAGGAGCTAACTATGGCTACACCTTC. Translating it yields CAWRDPGGANYGYTF.

J is TRBJ2-2 and V is TRBV27; TRBD2 matches 7 bases. Germline V gene lookup returns CDR1 MNHEY and CDR2 SMNVEV (reference sequence). The CDR3 loop spans 15 amino acids. J was trimmed by 4 bases and V by 6 bases; bases with no gene match: 8. The CDR3 reads CASSRSPGGTGELFF. CDR3 nucleotides: TGTGCCAGCAGCCGATCTCCGGGGGGCACCGGGGAGCTGTTTTTT.

This chain connects TRBV15 to TRBJ2-3; TRBD2 aligns across 12 bases. J was trimmed by 2 bases and V by 3 bases; bases with no gene match: 9. In germline, CDR1 is LNHNV, CDR2 YYDKDF (reference sequence). CDR3 length: 18 amino acids. The CDR3 DNA follows: TGTGCCACCAGCAGTTCCCCCGCTAGCGGGAGGGCCACAGATACGCAGTATTTT. This encodes CATSSSPASGRATDTQYF.

The chain couples TRBV27 to TRBJ1-6; D is perhaps TRBD1 (6 bases). The ends were cut back, 6 bases at V and 7 bases at J, with 7 bases in the middle. Germline CDR1 MNHEY, CDR2 SMNVEV (reference sequence). This CDR3 has 12 residues. The CDR3: CASSQGNSPLHF. CDR3 nucleotide sequence: TGTGCCAGCAGCCAGGGGAATTCACCCCTCCACTTT.

In this sample, this clone turned up once. This sequence joins TRBV28 and TRBJ2-7; 9 bases are a match to TRBD1. The V gene's germline CDR1 is MDHEN and CDR2 SYDVKM. The CDR3 loop spans 15 amino acids. J was trimmed by 3 bases and V by 6 bases; bases with no gene match: 9. Here the CDR3 DNA reads TGTGCCAGCAGGGGACCCGGGACAGGGTTCTACGAGCAGTACTTC. Its translation is CASRGPGTGFYEQYF.

The chain carries TRBV4-1 and TRBJ2-1, with unresolved D. This CDR3 has 16 amino acids. CDR1 is MGHRA and CDR2 is YSYEKL in the germline V gene. V gave up 0 bases and J gave up 0 bases, with 9 bases separating them. The CDR3 spells CASSQEQDFSYNEQFF. The CDR3 DNA reads as TGCGCCAGCAGCCAAGAACAAGACTTCTCCTACAATGAGCAGTTCTTC.

This chain joins TRBV7-9 and TRBJ1-2; maybe TRBD1 (5 bases). Trimming took 7 bases from V and 3 from J, leaving 15 bases between them. The CDR3 is 14 residues long. Germline values: CDR1 SEHNR, CDR2 FQNEAQ (reference sequence). CDR3 in DNA: TGTGCCAGCACCGCCCACGGGGGGGACTATGGCTACACCTTC. This encodes CASTAHGGDYGYTF.

This sequence joins TRBV29-1 and TRBJ2-5, with TRBD1 matching over 9 bases. CDR3 length: 15 amino acids. From germline, CDR1 is SQVTM and CDR2 ANQGSEA. V shed 3 bases and J 4 bases; nucleotides not matched to a gene: 9. The DNA of the CDR3 is TGCAGCGTTGAGAGACAGGGGGATCCTTCAGAGACCCAGTACTTC. Amino acid sequence: CSVERQGDPSETQYF.

The rearrangement uses TRBV28 and TRBJ2-7; D call uncertain. This CDR3 is built from 16 residues. V dropped 4 bases and J dropped 1 base, with 17 bases sitting between them. Germline CDR1 and CDR2: MDHEN and SYDVKM. The DNA for the CDR3 is TGTGCCAGCAGTTCTCCCCACAAACTTGGATCCTACGAGCAGTACTTC. Protein sequence: CASSSPHKLGSYEQYF.

The chain joins TRBV30 to TRBJ2-7; 8 bases line up with TRBD1. The CDR3 is 17 amino acids. CDR1 GTSNPN and CDR2 SVGIG come from the germline V gene (reference sequence). V dropped 2 bases and J dropped 6; count of bases not matched to a gene: 18. The CDR3 loop reads CAWSSRDRFTYLREQYF. CDR3 nucleotide sequence: TGTGCCTGGAGTTCCCGGGACAGGTTTACTTACCTACGCGAGCAGTACTTC.

The V and J genes are TRBV4-3 and TRBJ2-7, with 7 bases identical to TRBD2. The junction had 5 bases not matched to a gene; V was cut back by 0 bases and J by 3 bases. CDR3 size: 15 residues. From germline, CDR1 is LGHNA and CDR2 YSLEER. CDR3 protein: CASSQDYSGNYEQYF. CDR3 nucleotides: TGCGCCAGCAGCCAAGATTACAGCGGGAACTACGAGCAGTACTTC.

In its sample, this clone was seen a few times. This sequence joins TRBV27 and TRBJ2-3, with 10 bases identical to TRBD2. The CDR3 sequence is 17 residues long. CDR1 and CDR2 from the germline V gene are MNHEY and SMNVEV (reference sequence). Trimming took 5 bases from V and 5 from J; bases not matched to a gene: 13. CDR3 nucleotides: TGTGCCAGCAGTCTCATAGCGGGGGGAGTTTCGAAAGATACGCAGTATTTT. This encodes CASSLIAGGVSKDTQYF.